These 12 T cell receptor beta chains share one sample of origin, sequenced in a study of shared clonotypes between healthy human individuals. This table comes from immunoSEQ multiplex PCR, and its TCRdb copy is limited to in-frame clones, with some not included. This table holds roughly 650,000 clones, approximately 96% found once. Only CD45RO-negative cells positively selected for CCR7 counted as naive CD8 cells, so terminally differentiated effector memory CD45RA+ cells were excluded. Sequences were obtained from naive CD8+ T cells sorted from blood. The receptors derive from a woman in her twenties or thirties in good health.

This chain connects TRBV10-1 to TRBJ2-7; 8 bases fit TRBD2. The V segment lost 8 bases and the J segment 2 bases; nucleotides outside the gene matches: 5. CDR1 and CDR2 (germline): WNHNN, SYGVQD (reference sequence). The CDR3 is 13 residues long. The CDR3 here is CASSGTRTYEQYF. The CDR3 region has the DNA TGCGCCAGCTCCGGGACTAGGACCTACGAGCAGTACTTC.

The V and J genes are TRBV4-1 and TRBJ2-7; possibly TRBD1 for D (6 bases). The CDR3 is 16 residues long. V was pared by 3 bases and J by 0 bases, with 15 bases between. Germline-derived CDR1 and CDR2 are MGHRA and YSYEKL. CDR3 in amino acids: CASSHSDRRSSYEQYF. The CDR3 DNA is TGCGCCAGCAGCCATTCTGACAGGAGATCCTCCTACGAGCAGTACTTC.

The genes are TRBV5-1 and TRBJ2-1; 8 positions agree with TRBD1. Trimming at V came to 4 bases and at J to 1 base, leaving 7 bases not matched to a gene. Germline lookup yields CDR1 SGHRS and CDR2 YFSETQ. The CDR3 covers 16 residues. Written as DNA, the CDR3 is TGCGCCAGCAGCATAACAGGGGGAATATCCTACAATGAGCAGTTCTTC. It is translated as CASSITGGISYNEQFF.

The V call is TRBV9, the J call TRBJ1-2; D unresolved. V dropped 0 bases and J dropped 0 bases, with 9 bases sitting between them. The CDR3 covers 15 residues. In germline, CDR1 is SGDLS, CDR2 YYNGEE. CDR3 in DNA: TGTGCCAGCAGCGTAGAGGCCGCGCCTAACTATGGCTACACCTTC. Its protein is CASSVEAAPNYGYTF.

The chain uses TRBV19 and TRBJ2-4; TRBD2 aligns across 8 bases. The CDR3 covers 15 residues. After removal of 3 bases from V and 4 bases from J, the junction contained 5 bases not matched to a gene. From germline, CDR1 is LNHDA and CDR2 SQIVND (reference sequence). In DNA form, the CDR3 reads TGTGCCAGTAGTATCGGACTAGCCGAGAAAAACATTCAGTACTTC. It yields the protein CASSIGLAEKNIQYF.

The V call is TRBV7-9, the J call TRBJ2-3; D call uncertain. This CDR3 comprises 11 residues. V was cut by 5 bases and J by 8 bases, with 8 bases left in between. Germline loops: CDR1 SEHNR, CDR2 FQNEAQ (reference sequence). The CDR3 is CASSPPGTQYF. For the CDR3, the DNA is TGTGCCAGCAGCCCCCCCGGTACGCAGTATTTT.

The J gene is TRBJ2-7, the V gene TRBV7-9; D might be TRBD2 (6 bases). Trimming took off 3 bases at V and 2 bases at J, with 11 bases between the two ends. Germline CDR1 is SEHNR and CDR2 is FQNEAQ (reference sequence). The length of the CDR3 is 14 residues. In DNA, the CDR3 is TGTGCCAGCAGCTTGGTTAGCGGAGCCTACGAGCAGTACTTC. It translates to CASSLVSGAYEQYF.

In DNA form, the CDR3 reads TGTGCCAGCAGTTCCTCGCGGGGGGTCACTGAAGCTTTCTTT. It is translated as CASSSSRGVTEAFF. The gene calls are TRBV27 and TRBJ1-1; tentatively, D is TRBD1 (5 bases). Germline lookup yields CDR1 MNHEY and CDR2 SMNVEV (reference sequence). The length of the CDR3 is 14 residues. Trimming shortened V by 4 bases and J by 4 bases, and 13 bases separated the two germline ends.

The genes are TRBV5-4 and TRBJ1-4; D is unresolved. The CDR3 consists of 13 residues. The V end was cut by 1 base, the J end by 7 bases, with 8 bases between. Germline-derived CDR1 and CDR2 are SGHNT and YYREEE (reference sequence). CDR3 bases: TGTGCCAGCAGCTTGTGGGGTTCTGAAAAACTGTTTTTT. Translating gives CASSLWGSEKLFF.

The J gene is TRBJ2-3, the V gene TRBV5-5; D unresolved. Germline CDR1 SGHKS, CDR2 YYEKEE (reference sequence). Trimming cost V 0 bases and J 2 bases, with 4 bases left between them. The CDR3 totals 13 residues. This chain's CDR3 is CASSLGNTDTQYF. CDR3 DNA: TGTGCCAGCAGCTTGGGCAACACAGATACGCAGTATTTT.

This chain uses TRBV28 with TRBJ1-5, with TRBD1 as a possible D gene (5 bases). V lost 3 bases and J lost 6, with 12 bases in between. Germline CDR1 MDHEN, CDR2 SYDVKM. This CDR3 is 14 amino acids long. CDR3 coding DNA: TGTGCCAGCAGTTTGGAACAGGTTGGTCAGCCCCAGCATTTT. Protein product: CASSLEQVGQPQHF.

V and J are TRBV7-9 and TRBJ2-1; D unclear. There are 12 residues in the CDR3. CDR1 is SEHNR, CDR2 FQNEAQ, per germline (reference sequence). Trimming cost V 6 bases and J 6 bases, with 9 bases left between them. The CDR3 DNA follows: TGTGCCAGCAGTTTCGAAAGCAATGAGCAGTTCTTC. Translated, it gives CASSFESNEQFF.